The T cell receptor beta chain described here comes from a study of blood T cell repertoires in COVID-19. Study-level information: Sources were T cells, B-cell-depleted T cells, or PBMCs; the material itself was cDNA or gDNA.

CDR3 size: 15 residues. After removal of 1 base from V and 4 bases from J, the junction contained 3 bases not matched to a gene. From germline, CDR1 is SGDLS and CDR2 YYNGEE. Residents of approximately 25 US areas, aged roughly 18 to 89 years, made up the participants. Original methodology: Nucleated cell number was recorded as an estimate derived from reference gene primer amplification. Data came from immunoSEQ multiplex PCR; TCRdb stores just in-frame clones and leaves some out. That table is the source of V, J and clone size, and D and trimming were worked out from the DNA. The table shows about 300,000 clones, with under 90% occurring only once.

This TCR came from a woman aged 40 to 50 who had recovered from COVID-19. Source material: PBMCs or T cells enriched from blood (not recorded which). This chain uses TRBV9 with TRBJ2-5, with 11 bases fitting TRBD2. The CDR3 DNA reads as TGTGCCAGCAGCGTAAGGACTAGCGGGTCAGAGACCCAGTACTTC. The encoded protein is CASSVRTSGSETQYF.